The source of this T cell receptor (beta chain) is a study of shared clonotypes between healthy human individuals. On the study more broadly: Per donor, three plates held CD4 naive cells, three held CD4 memory, two held CD8 naive and one held CD8 memory.

The naive CD8 subset, CD45RO-negative cells positively selected for CCR7, excluded terminally differentiated effector memory CD45RA+ cells. Generated by immunoSEQ multiplex PCR, the TCRdb table keeps only in-frame clones and is missing some. The sample has about 1,900,000 clones, roughly 94% seen once. As concerns this clone: What it binds is unknown.

The germline CDR1 and CDR2 sequences are LGHNA and YSLEER. The CDR3 consists of 15 residues. V dropped 1 base and J dropped 2 bases, with 9 bases sitting between them. Regarding the study as a whole: Non-shared clonotypes displayed generation probabilities falling below those of clonotypes present in all four donors. Sharing across a few donors was seen in around 5% of naive CD4 clonotypes. The study generally estimated greater richness for naive than memory subsets.

Specimen: naive CD8+ T cells sorted from blood. The source of this sequence is a man between 18 and 29 years old in good health. This sequence joins TRBV4-3 and TRBJ2-1, with a tentative D call TRBD2 (6 bases). This CDR3 is CASSQAGVPYNEQFF. CDR3 DNA: TGCGCCAGCAGCCAAGCGGGAGTCCCCTACAATGAGCAGTTCTTC.